This T cell receptor beta chain came from a study of cytomegalovirus exposure and HLA in healthy donors. About the study: The same platform was used for the 90 to 150 validation repertoires as for the roughly 660 first-cohort repertoires, as reported in a later analysis.

Assay: immunoSEQ multiplex PCR; the TCRdb copy retains only in-frame clones and omits some. The sample includes some 160,000 clones, 88% of them seen just once. V was cut by 2 bases and J by 4 bases, with 23 bases left in between. The CDR3 consists of 18 residues. The germline gives CDR1 MNHEY, CDR2 SMNVEV (reference sequence). This clonotype was obtained from a man aged 18 to 30 in good health and CMV-seronegative. This rearrangement joins TRBV27 to TRBJ1-2, with D tentatively TRBD1 (5 bases). Sequences were obtained from PBMCs. CDR3 DNA: TGTGCCAGCAGTTTAGGTGGGCGGGACTCCGACATAACCTATGGCTACACCTTC. It specifies CASSLGGRDSDITYGYTF.